The following is a T cell receptor (beta chain) sequence with its context. Its antigen is still unknown. Clones were read by immunoSEQ multiplex PCR, and TCRdb kept only the in-frame ones, dropping some. The sample has about 94,000 clones, approximately 89% seen once. Time point described: week 47, end of study. Vaccination comprised doses that each held 300 ug of mutant IDH1 20-mer peptide, plus topical imiquimod. Eight vaccine injections were given to patients in weeks 1, 3, 5, 7, 11, 15, 19 and 23. These data originate in a study of a mutant IDH1 vaccine in newly diagnosed glioma. Whole-study context: Treated patients showed a male proportion of roughly 62%, a female proportion of approximately 40%, and a mean age of about 41 years. Patients had received radiotherapy, temozolomide, or both previously, most receiving both. At week 47 came visit V13, while visit V12 had come at week 35.

Sample: PBMCs, taken from a glioma patient whose treatment included an IDH1 peptide vaccine. This sequence originates from a woman aged 45-60 years with glioma.

The CDR3 loop is CASSIIGGQLNTEAFF. CDR3 DNA: TGTGCCAGCAGTATCATAGGGGGACAGCTGAACACTGAAGCTTTCTTT. The chain recombines TRBV28 with TRBJ1-1; 7 bases line up with TRBD1. Trimming cost V 5 bases and J 0 bases; bases outside gene matches: 9. This CDR3 comprises 16 residues. The V gene's germline CDR1 is MDHEN and CDR2 SYDVKM.